This T cell receptor (beta chain) emerged from a study of radiotherapy plus CTLA-4 blockade in lung cancer. Across the study: Patients showed objective responses in 18% of cases and disease control in under 40%.

Patients had chemo-refractory metastatic non-small-cell lung cancer and received focal radiation plus CTLA-4 blockade that used ipilimumab. The method was immunoSEQ multiplex PCR; TCRdb's version includes in-frame clones alone and lacks a portion of them. The repertoire has 12,000 to 15,000 clones, less than 75% of them found once; the top ten carry 46%. General study results and limits: Blood TCR clones of tumor origin expanded after radiotherapy plus ipilimumab. Strongest reported response predictors: early blood clone changes and post-radiation interferon-beta.

Note on this clone: No antigen is known for it.

The CDR3 extends over 15 amino acids. V shed 4 bases and J shed 5 bases, with 16 bases lying between them. Germline assignment: CDR1 SGHRS and CDR2 YFSETQ. This sequence was found in a human donor with non-small cell lung cancer whose response to radiotherapy plus ipilimumab could not be evaluated. Here the sequenced sample was peripheral blood, taken from a patient treated with radiotherapy plus ipilimumab. This chain links TRBV5-1 with TRBJ2-4; no firm D call. The CDR3 is CASSARLPRENIQYF. In nucleotides, the CDR3 is TGCGCCAGCAGCGCGAGACTCCCCCGGGAAAACATTCAGTACTTC.